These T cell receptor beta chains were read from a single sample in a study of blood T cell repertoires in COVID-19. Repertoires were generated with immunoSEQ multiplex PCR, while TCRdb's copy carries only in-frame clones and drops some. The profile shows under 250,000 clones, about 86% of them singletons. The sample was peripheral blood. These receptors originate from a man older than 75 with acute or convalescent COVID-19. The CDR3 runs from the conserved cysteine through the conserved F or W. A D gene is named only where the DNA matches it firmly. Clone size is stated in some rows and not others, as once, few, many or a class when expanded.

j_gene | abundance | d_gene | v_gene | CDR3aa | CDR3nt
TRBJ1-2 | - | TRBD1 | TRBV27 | CASSFGQGNYGYTF | TGTGCCAGCAGTTTTGGACAGGGGAACTATGGCTACACCTTC
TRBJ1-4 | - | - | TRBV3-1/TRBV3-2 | CASSLTGKGEKLFF | TGTGCCAGCAGCCTAACAGGGAAGGGTGAAAAACTGTTTTTT
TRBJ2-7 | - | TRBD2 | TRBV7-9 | CASSQPTSGGRYEQYF | TGTGCCAGCAGCCAACCGACTAGCGGGGGGAGGTACGAGCAGTACTTC
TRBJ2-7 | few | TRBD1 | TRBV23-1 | CASSRQGASYEQYF | TGCGCCAGCAGTAGGCAGGGGGCTTCCTACGAGCAGTACTTC
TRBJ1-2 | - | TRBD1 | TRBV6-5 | CASSYSPGGNGYTF | TGTGCCAGCAGTTACTCTCCAGGGGGGAATGGCTACACCTTC
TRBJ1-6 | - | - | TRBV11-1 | CASSLSDTGNSPLHF | TGTGCCAGCAGCTTAAGTGACACCGGAAATTCACCCCTCCACTTT
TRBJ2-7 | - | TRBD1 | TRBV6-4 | CASSDRIFGQGGYSYEQYF | TGTGCCAGCAGTGACCGCATTTTTGGACAGGGGGGTTACTCCTACGAGCAGTACTTC
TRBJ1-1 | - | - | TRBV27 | CASSLIPRGQRRRMNTEAFF | TGTGCCAGCAGTTTAATTCCCCGAGGGCAGCGACGCCGAATGAACACTGAAGCTTTCTTT
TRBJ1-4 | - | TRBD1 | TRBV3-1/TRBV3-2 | CASSQRTGLAAANEKLFF | TGTGCCAGCAGCCAAAGGACAGGGCTCGCGGCAGCTAATGAAAAACTGTTTTTT
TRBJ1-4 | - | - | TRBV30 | CAWSRRATNEKLFF | TGTGCCTGGAGTCGGAGGGCAACTAATGAAAAACTGTTTTTT
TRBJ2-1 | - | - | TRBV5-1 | CASSLDQGRDEQFF | TGCGCCAGCAGCTTGGATCAGGGGAGGGATGAGCAGTTCTTC
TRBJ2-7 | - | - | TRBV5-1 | CASSPRAGYYEQYF | TGCGCCAGCAGCCCTCGGGCGGGGTACTACGAGCAGTACTTC
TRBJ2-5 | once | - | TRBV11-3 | CASSLAPRVAETQYF | TGTGCCAGCAGCTTAGCTCCCCGGGTCGCAGAGACCCAGTACTTC
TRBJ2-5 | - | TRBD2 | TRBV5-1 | CASRAQRGFQETQYF | TGCGCCAGCAGGGCGCAGCGGGGGTTTCAAGAGACCCAGTACTTC
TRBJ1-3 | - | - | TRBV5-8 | CASSLDRYPGNTIYF | TGTGCCAGCAGCTTAGACAGGTATCCAGGAAACACCATATATTTT
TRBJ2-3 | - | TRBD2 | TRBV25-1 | CASSEGAGGWTDTQYF | TGTGCCAGCAGTGAAGGAGCGGGGGGTTGGACAGATACGCAGTATTTT
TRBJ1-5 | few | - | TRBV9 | CASSVGTGNSNQPQHF | TGTGCCAGCAGCGTAGGCACGGGGAATAGCAATCAGCCCCAGCATTTT
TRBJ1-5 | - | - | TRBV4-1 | CASSQDKFQSNQPQHF | TGCGCCAGCAGCCAAGATAAGTTCCAGTCCAATCAGCCCCAGCATTTT
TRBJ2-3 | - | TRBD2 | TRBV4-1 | CASSRVAGQADTQYF | TGCGCCAGCAGCCGGGTAGCGGGGCAGGCAGATACGCAGTATTTT
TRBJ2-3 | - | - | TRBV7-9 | CASSLTDRQYTDTQYF | TGTGCCAGCAGCCTTACCGACAGACAATACACAGATACGCAGTATTTT
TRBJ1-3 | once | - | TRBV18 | CASSPTGYAPISSGNTIYF | TGTGCCAGCTCACCAACGGGATACGCACCAATCAGCTCTGGAAACACCATATATTTT
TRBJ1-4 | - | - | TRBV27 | CASSRQGTNEKLFF | TGTGCCAGCAGTCGGCAGGGGACTAATGAAAAACTGTTTTTT
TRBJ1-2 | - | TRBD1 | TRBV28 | CASGDRVYGYTF | TGTGCCAGCGGGGACAGGGTTTATGGCTACACCTTC
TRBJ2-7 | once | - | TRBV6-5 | CASSPYSGVQYEQYF | TGTGCCAGCAGCCCCTACTCGGGGGTCCAATACGAGCAGTACTTC
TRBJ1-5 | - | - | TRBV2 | CASSSTGPASNQPQHF | TGTGCCAGCAGTTCGACAGGTCCCGCTAGCAATCAGCCCCAGCATTTT
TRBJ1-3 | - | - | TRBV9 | CASSRRGGSGNTIYF | TGTGCCAGCAGTCGCAGGGGTGGAAGTGGAAACACCATATATTTT
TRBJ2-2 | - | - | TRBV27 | CASSLRPARAGELFF | TGTGCCAGCAGTTTAAGGCCGGCCCGGGCCGGGGAGCTGTTTTTT
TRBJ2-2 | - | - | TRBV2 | CASSAVIGLSGELFF | TGTGCCAGCAGTGCCGTAATTGGACTGTCCGGGGAGCTGTTTTTT
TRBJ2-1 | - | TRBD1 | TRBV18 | CASSPPTGGADNEQFF | TGTGCCAGCTCACCGCCGACAGGGGGCGCCGACAATGAGCAGTTCTTC
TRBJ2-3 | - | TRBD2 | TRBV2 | CASSDPGGGTDTQYF | TGTGCCAGCAGTGATCCGGGGGGGGGCACAGATACGCAGTATTTT
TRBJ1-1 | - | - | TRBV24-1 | CATSDPRHRDEAFF | TGTGCCACCAGTGACCCCCGGCACAGGGATGAAGCTTTCTTT
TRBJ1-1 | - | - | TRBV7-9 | CASSLDLSLNTEAFF | TGTGCCAGCAGCTTAGATCTCTCCCTGAACACTGAAGCTTTCTTT
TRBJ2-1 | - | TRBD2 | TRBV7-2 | CASSLERVAGVDNEQFF | TGTGCCAGCAGCTTAGAGAGGGTAGCGGGAGTAGATAATGAGCAGTTCTTC
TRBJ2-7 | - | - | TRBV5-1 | CASSFQEYYEQYF | TGCGCCAGCAGCTTCCAAGAGTACTACGAGCAGTACTTC
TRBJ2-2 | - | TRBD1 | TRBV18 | CASSRPGQGATGELFF | TGTGCCAGCTCAAGACCGGGACAGGGGGCGACCGGGGAGCTGTTTTTT
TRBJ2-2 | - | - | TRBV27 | CASSPRETGELFF | TGTGCCAGCAGCCCTCGGGAGACCGGGGAGCTGTTTTTT
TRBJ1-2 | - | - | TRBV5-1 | CASSLVGRRPYGYTF | TGCGCCAGCAGCTTGGTCGGCAGGCGCCCGTATGGCTACACCTTC
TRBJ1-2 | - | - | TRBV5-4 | CASSLNYGYTF | TGTGCCAGCAGTCTTAACTATGGCTACACCTTC
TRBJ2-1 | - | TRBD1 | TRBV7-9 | CASSLGGTGGNEQFF | TGTGCCAGCAGCTTAGGAGGGACAGGGGGTAATGAGCAGTTCTTC
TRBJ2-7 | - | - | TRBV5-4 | CASSLGQSDSYEQYF | TGTGCCAGCAGCTTGGGACAGTCGGATTCCTACGAGCAGTACTTC
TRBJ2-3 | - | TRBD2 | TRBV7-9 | CASSLGTSGPGRDTQYF | TGTGCCAGCAGCTTAGGGACTAGCGGCCCGGGGCGGGATACGCAGTATTTT
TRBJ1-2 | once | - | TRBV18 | CASSPSTEYGYTF | TGTGCCAGCTCCCCATCGACAGAATATGGCTACACCTTC
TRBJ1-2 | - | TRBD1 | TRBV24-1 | CATSDHQPGTGPRGYTF | TGTGCCACCAGTGATCATCAACCAGGGACAGGGCCTCGGGGCTACACCTTC
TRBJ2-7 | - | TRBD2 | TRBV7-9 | CASSLRGGAYEQYF | TGTGCCAGCAGCTTACGCGGGGGGGCGTACGAGCAGTACTTC
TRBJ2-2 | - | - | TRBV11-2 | CASSAMTLNTGELFF | TGTGCCAGCAGCGCTATGACACTGAACACCGGGGAGCTGTTTTTT
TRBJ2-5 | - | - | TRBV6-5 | CASRAYIGEETQYF | TGTGCCAGCAGGGCCTATATAGGAGAAGAGACCCAGTACTTC
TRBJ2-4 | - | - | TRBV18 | CASSPTLAKNIQYF | TGTGCCAGCTCACCGACATTAGCCAAAAACATTCAGTACTTC
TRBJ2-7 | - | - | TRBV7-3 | CASSLSPTYEQYF | TGTGCCAGCAGCTTGTCCCCAACCTACGAGCAGTACTTC
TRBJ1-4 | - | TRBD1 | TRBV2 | CASVLAVGGFDEKLFF | TGTGCCAGCGTCTTGGCGGTAGGGGGCTTTGATGAAAAACTGTTTTTT
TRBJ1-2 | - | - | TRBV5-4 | CASSWGVVGDYGYTF | TGTGCCAGCAGCTGGGGTGTAGTCGGGGACTATGGCTACACCTTC
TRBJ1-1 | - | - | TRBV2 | CASSEKGLQNTEAFF | TGTGCCAGCAGTGAAAAAGGACTTCAGAACACTGAAGCTTTCTTT
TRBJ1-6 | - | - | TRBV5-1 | CASSSGVGSPLHF | TGCGCCAGCTCTTCAGGGGTTGGTTCACCCCTCCACTTT
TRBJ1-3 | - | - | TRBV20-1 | CSASFLNTIYF | TGCAGTGCTAGTTTCTTGAACACCATATATTTT
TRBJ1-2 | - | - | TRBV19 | CASSILTGSTMGGYTF | TGTGCCAGTAGTATCCTGACAGGCAGCACTATGGGTGGCTACACCTTC
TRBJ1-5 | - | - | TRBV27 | CASSFGRDQPQHF | TGTGCCAGCAGTTTCGGGAGGGATCAGCCCCAGCATTTT
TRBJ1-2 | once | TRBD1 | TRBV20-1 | CSASKGAGYGYTF | TGCAGTGCTAGTAAGGGGGCCGGTTATGGCTACACCTTC
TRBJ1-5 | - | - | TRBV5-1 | CASSLEGGNQPQHF | TGCGCCAGCAGCTTGGAGGGGGGCAATCAGCCCCAGCATTTT
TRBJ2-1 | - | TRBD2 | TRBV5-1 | CASSLVAGTSYNEQFF | TGCGCCAGCAGCTTGGTAGCGGGGACCTCCTACAATGAGCAGTTCTTC
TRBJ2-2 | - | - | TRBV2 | CASSSQGLTGELFF | TGTGCCAGCAGTTCACAGGGACTAACCGGGGAGCTGTTTTTT
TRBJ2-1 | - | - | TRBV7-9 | CASSLARLGLARANEQFF | TGTGCCAGCAGCTTAGCCCGGTTAGGGCTAGCCCGAGCCAATGAGCAGTTCTTC